Shown below are 32 T cell receptor beta chains from a single sample sequenced in a study of OX40 agonist ivuxolimab in advanced cancers. Profiled with immunoSEQ multiplex PCR; TCRdb holds only in-frame clones, not every one. In the table there are about 53,000 clones, nearly 80% of which are singletons. The sequences come from CD4+ or CD8+ T cells sorted from blood, collected in a trial of the OX40 agonist ivuxolimab. The receptor set was obtained from an adult with an advanced solid tumor such as melanoma, head and neck, liver or kidney cancer.

This chain links TRBV11-2 with TRBJ1-2; tentative D call: TRBD1 (5 bases). The V gene's germline CDR1 is SGHAT and CDR2 FQNNGV. The ends were cut back, 7 bases at V and 6 bases at J, with 15 bases in the middle. The CDR3 runs 13 residues. The CDR3 sequence: CASTPGGVNGYTF. As DNA, the CDR3 is TGTGCCAGCACCCCCGGGGGAGTCAATGGCTACACCTTC.

CDR3 nucleotides: TGTGCCAGCAGTTTTAGCGACAGGGAGCATGGCTACACCTTC. Translating gives CASSFSDREHGYTF. The chain links TRBV28 to TRBJ1-2, with 7 bases fitting TRBD1. Germline CDR1 is MDHEN and CDR2 is SYDVKM. V lost 3 bases to trimming and J lost 6 bases; unmatched junction nucleotides: 7. CDR3 length: 14 residues.

The rearrangement joins TRBV5-1 to TRBJ1-1; maybe TRBD1 (5 bases). Germline V gene lookup returns CDR1 SGHRS and CDR2 YFSETQ. The CDR3 covers 16 residues. Trimming left V 4 bases short and J 0 bases short, with 16 bases between. CDR3: CASSPRRGWVNTEAFF. Written as DNA, the CDR3 is TGCGCCAGCAGCCCTAGGAGGGGATGGGTGAACACTGAAGCTTTCTTT.

The J gene is TRBJ1-6, the V gene TRBV25-1; no clear D. The CDR3 is 14 residues long. The germline V and J ends were trimmed by 3 bases and 9 bases, with 12 bases remaining between them. Looked up from germline, CDR1 is MGHDK and CDR2 is SYGVNS. The CDR3 coding sequence is TGTGCCAGCAGTGAGGGGTTGTGGAGTTCACCCCTCCACTTT. Residues: CASSEGLWSSPLHF.

This clone has just one count. The chain has TRBV6-5 and TRBJ1-1; D is ambiguous. Germline CDR1 reads MNHEY; CDR2 reads SVGAGI. CDR3 length equals 13 residues. Trimming took 7 bases from V and 1 from J, leaving 10 bases between them. This CDR3 is CASTFWGNTEAFF. The DNA for the CDR3 is TGTGCCAGCACCTTCTGGGGGAACACTGAAGCTTTCTTT.

This sequence joins TRBV11-2 and TRBJ1-1; no reliable D call. The CDR3 spans 15 residues. V was shortened by 5 bases and J by 4 bases, with 17 bases between the two germline ends. Germline V CDR1 and CDR2: SGHAT, FQNNGV. The CDR3 region has the DNA TGTGCCAGCAGCCGAATTCGTGGACGGGGCACTGAAGCTTTCTTT. Its translation: CASSRIRGRGTEAFF. Filled out from reference TRBV11-2 and TRBJ1-1, the complete variable domain reads EAGVAQSPRYKIIEKRQSVAFWCNPISGHATLYWYQQILGQGPKLLIQFQNNGVVDDSQLPKDRFSAERLKGVDSTLKIQPAKLEDSAVYLCASSRIRGRGTEAFFGQGTRLTVV.

The chain is built from TRBV5-1 and TRBJ2-3; 7 nucleotides line up with TRBD2. The V gene end was trimmed by 3 bases and the J gene end by 3 bases; junction bases not matched to a gene: 10. This CDR3 comprises 16 residues. The V gene's germline CDR1 is SGHRS and CDR2 YFSETQ. CDR3 sequence (DNA): TGCGCCAGCAGCTCGGGCGGGGCGGGAGATACAGATACGCAGTATTTT. Its translation: CASSSGGAGDTDTQYF.

This clone was recorded a few times. V is TRBV19 and J is TRBJ1-3; 9 positions agree with TRBD1. The junction had 12 bases not matched to a gene; V was cut back by 8 bases and J by 4 bases. The CDR3 extends over 16 amino acids. Germline V gives CDR1 LNHDA, CDR2 SQIVND (reference sequence). This chain's CDR3 is CASSRDRELRGNTIYF. For the CDR3, the DNA is TGTGCCAGTTCCCGGGACAGGGAGTTGAGGGGAAACACCATATATTTT.

The genes are TRBV5-1 and TRBJ2-1; D remains ambiguous. The CDR3 consists of 12 residues. CDR1 is SGHRS and CDR2 is YFSETQ in the germline V gene. The V gene lost 0 bases and the J gene lost 7 bases, with 5 bases spanning the gap. CDR3 nucleotides: TGCGCCAGCAGCTTGGGCGTGAATGAGCAGTTCTTC. The encoded protein is CASSLGVNEQFF.

The chain couples TRBV20-1 to TRBJ1-2, with D possibly TRBD1 on 6 matching bases. CDR1 is DFQATT, CDR2 SNEGSKA, per germline (reference sequence). The CDR3 consists of 11 residues. The V and J ends lost 8 bases and 7 bases respectively, with 14 bases between them. The chain's CDR3 is CSSSLGGGYTF. The CDR3 nucleotides read TGCAGTTCCTCCCTAGGGGGTGGCTACACCTTC.

The chain employs TRBV23-1 and TRBJ2-1; unclear D gene. TRBV23-1 is known as an ORF, though its function is uncertain. The CDR3 contains 15 residues. Deletions cut 6 bases from V and 2 bases from J, with 14 bases between. The DNA of the CDR3 is TGCGCCAGCAGGTTAGAGTGTCCTACCTACAATGAGCAGTTCTTC. It yields the protein CASRLECPTYNEQFF.

This rearrangement joins TRBV7-9 to TRBJ1-1; TRBD1 is a possible D gene (5 bases). V lost 5 bases to trimming and J lost 4 bases, with 20 bases between them. The germline V gene has CDR1 SEHNR and CDR2 FQNEAQ (reference sequence). This CDR3 has 16 amino acids. In nucleotides, the CDR3 is TGTGCCAGCAGCGCTAGGTCTGTGGCGGGGGGCACTGAAGCTTTCTTT. It translates to CASSARSVAGGTEAFF.

This clone turned up a few times. The chain carries TRBV6-1 and TRBJ2-3; D remains ambiguous. CDR3 length: 14 residues. The ends were cut back, 4 bases at V and 4 bases at J, with 12 bases in the middle. Germline values: CDR1 MNHNS, CDR2 SASEGT. The chain's CDR3 is CASSVMLWADTQYF. CDR3 DNA: TGTGCCAGCAGTGTGATGCTCTGGGCAGATACGCAGTATTTT.

The V call is TRBV29-1, the J call TRBJ1-2; the D gene is possibly TRBD1 (6 bases). The CDR3 totals 12 residues. Germline CDR1 SQVTM, CDR2 ANQGSEA. V lost 4 bases and J 2 bases, leaving 8 bases between the germline ends. The CDR3 DNA sequence: TGCAGCGTTGCCCAGGGGAACTATGGCTACACCTTC. It encodes CSVAQGNYGYTF.

This clone has only one observation. The V and J genes are TRBV7-9 and TRBJ2-1; TRBD2 agrees at 9 bases. The CDR3 is 13 residues long. The V gene's germline CDR1 is SEHNR and CDR2 FQNEAQ (reference sequence). J gave up 10 bases and V 9 bases, and 10 bases lay outside the gene matches. CDR3 amino acids: CARGLAGAQEQFF. The CDR3 bases are TGTGCCAGGGGATTAGCGGGGGCTCAGGAGCAGTTCTTC.

V and J are TRBV30 and TRBJ2-2, with TRBD1 identical over 7 bases. This CDR3 has 13 amino acids. V shed 4 bases and J 6 bases; nucleotides not matched to a gene: 5. Germline V gene sequence: CDR1 GTSNPN, CDR2 SVGIG (reference sequence). CDR3 in DNA: TGTGCCTGGAAGAGACAGGGCCCCGGGGAGCTGTTTTTT. Protein sequence: CAWKRQGPGELFF.

The chain is built from TRBV5-1 and TRBJ2-1; 7 bases line up with TRBD2. CDR1 is SGHRS and CDR2 is YFSETQ in the germline V gene. The trim removed 0 bases at V and 7 bases at J, leaving 7 bases unmatched. This CDR3 region has 15 residues. CDR3 in amino acids: CASSLDWTSWNEQFF. As DNA, the CDR3 is TGCGCCAGCAGCTTGGACTGGACTAGTTGGAATGAGCAGTTCTTC.

The rearrangement uses TRBV7-2 and TRBJ1-6; 8 nucleotides agree with TRBD1. The CDR3 is 14 residues long. The ends lost 3 bases at V and 10 bases at J; junction bases unmatched: 5. The germline gives CDR1 SGHTA, CDR2 FQGNSA. The CDR3 nucleotides read TGTGCCAGCAGCTTCGTACAGGGGGACTCACCCCTCCACTTT. As protein: CASSFVQGDSPLHF.

The chain is built from TRBV28 and TRBJ2-7; the D gene is possibly TRBD1 (6 bases). The CDR3 extends over 14 amino acids. From germline, CDR1 is MDHEN and CDR2 SYDVKM. V was clipped by 6 bases and J by 2 bases, with 14 bases between them. The chain's CDR3 is CASRRTAQPYEQYF. The CDR3 DNA reads as TGTGCCAGCAGAAGGACAGCGCAACCCTACGAGCAGTACTTC.

A single count supports this clone. J is TRBJ2-1 and V is TRBV5-1; TRBD2 agrees at 7 bases. Germline CDR1 is SGHRS and CDR2 is YFSETQ. The V gene end was trimmed by 4 bases and the J gene end by 6 bases; junction bases not matched to a gene: 7. CDR3 length equals 14 residues. In DNA form, the CDR3 reads TGCGCCAGCAGCCGCGGGGGAGAGATCAATGAGCAGTTCTTC. Protein sequence: CASSRGGEINEQFF.

The V call is TRBV6-4, the J call TRBJ2-2; 9 bases line up with TRBD2. The ends lost 4 bases at V and 0 bases at J; junction bases unmatched: 3. The CDR3 covers 16 residues. Germline lookup yields CDR1 MRHNA and CDR2 SNTAGT. The CDR3 protein is CASSGAGGSNTGELFF. The CDR3, as DNA: TGTGCCAGCAGTGGCGCGGGGGGGTCGAACACCGGGGAGCTGTTTTTT.

The V gene is TRBV5-1, the J gene TRBJ1-4; TRBD1 might be the D (5 bases). The CDR3 has 14 residues. Deletions cut 0 bases from V and 4 bases from J, with 7 bases between. Germline CDR1 reads SGHRS; CDR2 reads YFSETQ. CDR3 residues: CASSLGQINEKLFF. The CDR3, as DNA: TGCGCCAGCAGCTTGGGACAGATTAATGAAAAACTGTTTTTT. Looking up the rest from reference TRBV5-1 and TRBJ1-4 gives the full variable domain: KAGVTQTPRYLIKTRGQQVTLSCSPISGHRSVSWYQQTPGQGLQFLFEYFSETQRNKGNFPGRFSGRQFSNSRSEMNVSTLELGDSALYLCASSLGQINEKLFFGSGTQLSVL.

This chain connects TRBV6-6 to TRBJ2-5; D uncertain. This CDR3 region has 14 residues. The V gene's germline CDR1 is MNHNY and CDR2 SVGAGI (reference sequence). Trimming removed 2 bases from V and 3 bases from J, with 10 bases in between. CDR3 sequence: CASSYSTIKETQYF. CDR3 coding DNA: TGTGCCAGCAGTTACAGTACAATTAAAGAGACCCAGTACTTC.

This clone has a single count. The V gene is TRBV11-2, the J gene TRBJ1-1; unclear D gene. CDR1 and CDR2 from the germline V gene are SGHAT and FQNNGV. The CDR3 is made up of 15 amino acids. The V and J ends lost 1 base and 4 bases respectively, with 13 bases between them. The CDR3 bases are TGTGCCAGCAGCTTAGTTGGGAGGGTGGGCACTGAAGCTTTCTTT. Protein: CASSLVGRVGTEAFF.

DNA of the CDR3: TGTGCCAGCAGTTCAAGGGGGACGGCTAATGAAAAACTGTTTTTT. Residues: CASSSRGTANEKLFF. This chain links TRBV28 with TRBJ1-4, with D perhaps matching TRBD1 (6 bases). The V and J ends lost 4 bases and 3 bases respectively, with 12 bases between them. The CDR3 is 15 residues long. Germline V gives CDR1 MDHEN, CDR2 SYDVKM.

The gene calls are TRBV7-6 and TRBJ2-3; possible D gene TRBD2, 6 bases. The CDR3 consists of 15 residues. Trimming removed 5 bases at V and 0 bases at J, with 12 bases between. The germline V gene has CDR1 SGHVS and CDR2 FNYEAQ. Here the CDR3 reads CASSRGLPSTDTQYF. In DNA form, the CDR3 reads TGTGCCAGCAGCCGTGGACTACCTAGCACAGATACGCAGTATTTT.

This clone appeared a single time. V is TRBV6-1 and J is TRBJ1-2, with D perhaps TRBD1 (6 bases). The CDR3 has 13 residues. The germline V and J ends were trimmed by 6 bases and 3 bases, with 11 bases remaining between them. The germline V gene has CDR1 MNHNS and CDR2 SASEGT. Here the CDR3 reads CASRDRTDYGYTF. DNA of the CDR3: TGTGCCAGCAGGGACCGGACAGACTATGGCTACACCTTC.

This chain connects TRBV13 to TRBJ1-1; possible D gene TRBD1, 5 bases. The CDR3 has 17 amino acids. Germline V gene sequence: CDR1 PRHDT, CDR2 FYEKMQ (reference sequence). V shed 3 bases and J shed 1 base, with 18 bases lying between them. The CDR3 region is CASSFQGTISGNTEAFF. The DNA of the CDR3 is TGTGCCAGCAGCTTTCAGGGTACGATTTCAGGGAACACTGAAGCTTTCTTT.

The rearrangement uses TRBV7-9 and TRBJ1-2, with D perhaps TRBD1 (5 bases). From germline, CDR1 is SEHNR and CDR2 FQNEAQ (reference sequence). The CDR3 covers 12 residues. V gave up 5 bases and J gave up 14 bases, with 18 bases separating them. The CDR3 loop is CASSVLLAGGTF. The DNA of the CDR3 is TGTGCCAGCAGCGTACTTCTGGCGGGGGGGACCTTC.

V and J are TRBV19 and TRBJ1-1, with TRBD1 matching 8 bases. The ends lost 6 bases at V and 1 base at J; junction bases unmatched: 7. The V gene's germline CDR1 is LNHDA and CDR2 SQIVND (reference sequence). The CDR3 is made up of 15 amino acids. Here the CDR3 reads CASSSQGQANTEAFF. CDR3 bases: TGTGCCAGTAGCTCACAGGGACAGGCGAACACTGAAGCTTTCTTT.

The rearrangement uses TRBV27 and TRBJ2-3; D unresolved. Trimming took 5 bases from V and 4 from J, leaving 7 bases between them. CDR3 length equals 12 residues. Per the germline V gene, CDR1 is MNHEY and CDR2 is SMNVEV (reference sequence). CDR3 in DNA: TGTGCCAGCAGTAGGCGATCAGATACGCAGTATTTT. This sequence encodes CASSRRSDTQYF.

This rearrangement joins TRBV13 to TRBJ2-7; no clear D gene. CDR3 length equals 15 residues. The germline gives CDR1 PRHDT, CDR2 FYEKMQ (reference sequence). V lost 5 bases, J lost 6 bases, and 20 bases lay in between. CDR3 loop: CASSHTLEINREQYF. CDR3 nucleotides: TGTGCCAGCAGCCATACCCTGGAGATAAATCGCGAGCAGTACTTC.